This T cell receptor (beta chain) is drawn from a study of early T cells in non-severe SARS-CoV-2 infection. About the research overall: Whole-blood bulk RNA, unsorted, was sequenced, and chains were unpaired.

With 2 bases clipped from V and 5 bases from J, the junction kept 6 bases outside the gene matches. Germline CDR1 reads SGHTA; CDR2 reads FQGTGA. The CDR3 covers 15 residues. This clonotype was observed many times. The antigen remains unidentified. Study results and caveats: Database matching using VDJdb favored anti-spike CD8 responses, with private and CD4 specificities left missing.

Attachment of unique molecular identifiers to individual cDNA molecules was performed. TCRdb called the 5' RACE reads again in MiXCR, with one record for every CDR3 protein. The table lists roughly 110,000 distinct CDR3 sequences, over 8.5% of them singletons. This receptor was obtained from an adult who was a healthcare worker with PCR-confirmed SARS-CoV-2 infection or an uninfected control (not recorded which). The sequencing input was whole blood. The V and J genes are TRBV7-3 and TRBJ2-1; 7 bases are a match to TRBD2. This CDR3 reads CASSLSLAVNNEQFF. The CDR3 nucleotides read TGTGCCAGCAGCTTATCTCTAGCGGTGAACAATGAGCAGTTCTTC.